This passage covers 20 T cell receptor beta chains from one sample sequenced in a study of T cell changes during pregnancy in multiple sclerosis. Sequencing used immunoSEQ multiplex PCR; TCRdb keeps in-frame clones, though not all of them. The table records more than 90,000 clones, more than 85% of them present only once. Source: peripheral blood, taken in the first trimester of pregnancy. These receptors were collected from a female donor with multiple sclerosis, enrolled in a pregnancy study.

The chain has TRBV27 and TRBJ2-3; 7 bases line up with TRBD2. Germline assignment: CDR1 MNHEY and CDR2 SMNVEV (reference sequence). The CDR3 extends over 15 amino acids. V dropped 6 bases and J dropped 2; count of bases not matched to a gene: 8. The CDR3 protein is CASSRTRDYTDTQYF. CDR3 sequence (DNA): TGTGCCAGCAGCCGCACTAGGGACTACACAGATACGCAGTATTTT.

The chain joins TRBV6-5 to TRBJ1-3; no reliable D call. Trimming took 6 bases from V and 0 from J, leaving 9 bases between them. Germline V gives CDR1 MNHEY, CDR2 SVGAGI. This CDR3 has 14 residues. The CDR3 sequence: CASSHGDSGNTIYF. The CDR3 DNA reads as TGTGCCAGCAGCCACGGGGACTCTGGAAACACCATATATTTT.

In nucleotides, the CDR3 is TGTGCCAGTAGGGGACAGGGGGCCGGGTATGAGCAGTTCTTC. Its translation: CASRGQGAGYEQFF. The chain is built from TRBV19 and TRBJ2-1, with 12 bases aligning to TRBD1. The CDR3 extends over 14 amino acids. Germline-derived CDR1 and CDR2 are LNHDA and SQIVND (reference sequence). Trimming took 6 bases from V and 8 from J; bases not matched to a gene: 5.

V and J are TRBV19 and TRBJ2-3; D may be TRBD1 (5 bases). The CDR3 runs to 13 residues. V dropped 6 bases and J dropped 3 bases, with 10 bases sitting between them. Germline values: CDR1 LNHDA, CDR2 SQIVND (reference sequence). The DNA for the CDR3 is TGTGCCAGTAGCGCAGGGTCAACAGATACGCAGTATTTT. Protein sequence: CASSAGSTDTQYF.

Remarks on this clone: Other DNA sequences in this sample translate to the same CDR3. The V and J genes are TRBV29-1 and TRBJ2-3; tentative D call: TRBD1 (5 bases). The length of the CDR3 is 15 residues. CDR1 is SQVTM and CDR2 is ANQGSEA in the germline V gene. V was shortened by 1 base and J by 1 base, with 12 bases between the two germline ends. In nucleotides, the CDR3 is TGCAGCGTTGAAGGGGGTCAGGGCGGCACAGATACGCAGTATTTT. Protein product: CSVEGGQGGTDTQYF.

This clone was recorded once. The V and J genes are TRBV2 and TRBJ2-3; D not certain. Deletions cut 7 bases from V and 0 bases from J, with 11 bases between. The CDR3 spans 14 residues. In germline, CDR1 is SNHLY, CDR2 FYNNEI. CDR3 sequence (DNA): TGTGCCAGCACTCGCGAACCTAGCACAGATACGCAGTATTTT. Translation: CASTREPSTDTQYF.

The chain links TRBV5-1 to TRBJ2-3; 10 bases are shared with TRBD1. The trim removed 4 bases at V and 5 bases at J, leaving 10 bases unmatched. This CDR3 is 16 amino acids long. Germline-derived CDR1 and CDR2 are SGHRS and YFSETQ. The CDR3 here is CASSPPTGGGGDTQYF. The DNA for the CDR3 is TGCGCCAGCAGCCCACCGACAGGGGGCGGTGGAGATACGCAGTATTTT.

The chain links TRBV15 to TRBJ2-2; D gene unclear. V was cut by 0 bases and J by 1 base, with 6 bases left in between. Germline V gene lookup returns CDR1 LNHNV and CDR2 YYDKDF (reference sequence). The CDR3 contains 15 residues. This CDR3 reads CATSRETENTGELFF. The DNA for the CDR3 is TGTGCCACCAGCAGAGAAACAGAGAACACCGGGGAGCTGTTTTTT.

This rearrangement joins TRBV5-1 to TRBJ1-4, with 8 bases aligning to TRBD1. The CDR3 contains 14 residues. The V and J ends lost 5 bases and 8 bases, in that order; junction bases with no gene match: 8. CDR1 and CDR2 from the germline V gene are SGHRS and YFSETQ. CDR3: CASRKMGQDEKLFF. The CDR3 DNA reads as TGCGCCAGCAGAAAGATGGGACAGGACGAAAAACTGTTTTTT.

The chain links TRBV9 to TRBJ2-1, with 13 bases fitting TRBD2. The length of the CDR3 is 16 residues. V trimming: 4 bases; J trimming: 6 bases; junction bases outside the gene matches: 7. CDR1 and CDR2 (germline): SGDLS, YYNGEE. The CDR3 region is CASSIRLAGGSNEQFF. The CDR3, as DNA: TGTGCCAGCAGCATCAGACTAGCGGGGGGATCCAATGAGCAGTTCTTC.

The chain uses TRBV5-1 and TRBJ2-5, with 12 bases matching TRBD1. The CDR3 consists of 15 residues. CDR1 is SGHRS and CDR2 is YFSETQ in the germline V gene. Trimming at V came to 7 bases and at J to 4 bases, leaving 8 bases not matched to a gene. The CDR3 is CASVAGQGAVETQYF. The CDR3 bases are TGCGCCAGCGTTGCGGGACAGGGGGCAGTAGAGACCCAGTACTTC.

This clone was found once. The chain links TRBV29-1 to TRBJ1-1; 8 bases agree with TRBD1. CDR3 length equals 17 residues. Germline CDR1 and CDR2: SQVTM and ANQGSEA. J lost 5 bases, V lost 7 bases, and 21 bases had no gene match. The CDR3 is CSGVFAHQGAPRTEAFF. Here the CDR3 DNA reads TGCAGCGGGGTTTTTGCGCATCAGGGGGCCCCGAGGACTGAAGCTTTCTTT.

V is TRBV27 and J is TRBJ2-2; 8 nucleotides match TRBD2. The ends lost 0 bases at V and 1 base at J; junction bases unmatched: 4. This CDR3 comprises 17 residues. The germline V gene has CDR1 MNHEY and CDR2 SMNVEV (reference sequence). The CDR3 reads CASSLSQLAVNTGELFF. In DNA form, the CDR3 reads TGTGCCAGCAGTTTATCCCAACTAGCGGTGAACACCGGGGAGCTGTTTTTT.

The chain carries TRBV7-9 and TRBJ1-2; possibly TRBD1 for D (6 bases). The CDR3 has 15 amino acids. Germline CDR1 SEHNR, CDR2 FQNEAQ (reference sequence). Trimming took off 1 base at V and 0 bases at J, with 9 bases between the two ends. The CDR3 is CASSLEAGANYGYTF. The CDR3 nucleotides read TGTGCCAGCAGCTTAGAGGCAGGGGCTAACTATGGCTACACCTTC.

This chain joins TRBV11-2 and TRBJ1-1; weak D call: TRBD1 (5 bases). The germline gives CDR1 SGHAT, CDR2 FQNNGV. The CDR3 is 16 amino acids. The ends were cut back, 4 bases at V and 5 bases at J, with 20 bases in the middle. This CDR3 reads CASSSALTSGGTEAFF. Written as DNA, the CDR3 is TGTGCCAGCAGCTCTGCCCTGACAAGCGGGGGAACTGAAGCTTTCTTT.

The chain is built from TRBV9 and TRBJ2-1, with D perhaps matching TRBD2 (5 bases). Per the germline V gene, CDR1 is SGDLS and CDR2 is YYNGEE. The CDR3 covers 14 residues. V lost 0 bases and J lost 3, with 7 bases in between. CDR3 sequence: CASSVGTGYNEQFF. The CDR3 nucleotides are TGTGCCAGCAGCGTAGGGACTGGCTACAATGAGCAGTTCTTC.

This clone was seen only a few times. The chain recombines TRBV6-6 with TRBJ2-1, with D hard to call. The CDR3 consists of 12 residues. Trimming removed 2 bases from V and 7 bases from J, with 6 bases in between. The V gene's germline CDR1 is MNHNY and CDR2 SVGAGI (reference sequence). CDR3 protein: CASSYVRNEQFF. In DNA form, the CDR3 reads TGTGCCAGCAGTTACGTCCGGAATGAGCAGTTCTTC.

The chain uses TRBV19 and TRBJ2-7; D possibly corresponds to TRBD1 (5 bases). Deletions cut 7 bases from V and 0 bases from J, with 16 bases between. CDR1 and CDR2 from the germline V gene are LNHDA and SQIVND (reference sequence). The CDR3 sequence is 15 residues long. This CDR3 reads CASKGSGLPSYEQYF. CDR3 nucleotide sequence: TGTGCCAGTAAGGGGTCCGGGCTGCCCTCCTACGAGCAGTACTTC.

The chain recombines TRBV10-2 with TRBJ2-3, with D unresolved. Trimming left V 6 bases short and J 2 bases short, with 15 bases between. Germline CDR1 WSHSY, CDR2 SAAADI. The length of the CDR3 is 15 residues. The CDR3 sequence is CASRQQSHFTDTQYF. CDR3 coding DNA: TGCGCCAGCAGACAGCAATCTCACTTCACAGATACGCAGTATTTT.

Written as DNA, the CDR3 is TGTGCCAGCAGCCCAGAATTATCCTCCTACAATGAGCAGTTCTTC. This codes for CASSPELSSYNEQFF. This sequence joins TRBV5-4 and TRBJ2-1, with D hard to call. The germline V gene has CDR1 SGHNT and CDR2 YYREEE (reference sequence). Trimming cost V 4 bases and J 0 bases, with 11 bases left between them. The CDR3 runs 15 residues.